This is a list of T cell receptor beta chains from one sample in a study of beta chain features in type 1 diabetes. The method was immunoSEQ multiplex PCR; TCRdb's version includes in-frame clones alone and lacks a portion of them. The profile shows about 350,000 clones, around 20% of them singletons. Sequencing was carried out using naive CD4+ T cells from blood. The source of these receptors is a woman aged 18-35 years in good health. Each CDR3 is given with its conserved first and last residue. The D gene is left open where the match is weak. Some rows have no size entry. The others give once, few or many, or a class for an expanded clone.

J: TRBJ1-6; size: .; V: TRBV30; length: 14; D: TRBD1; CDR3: CAWSVQGAYSPLHF; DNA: TGTGCCTGGAGTGTACAGGGGGCATATTCACCCCTCCACTTT
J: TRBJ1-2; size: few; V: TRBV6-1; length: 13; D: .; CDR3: CASSDGQNYGYTF; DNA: TGTGCCAGCAGTGATGGACAGAACTATGGCTACACCTTC
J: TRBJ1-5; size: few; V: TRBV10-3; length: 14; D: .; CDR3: CAISGRESGQPQHF; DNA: TGTGCCATCAGTGGTAGGGAGTCGGGTCAGCCCCAGCATTTT
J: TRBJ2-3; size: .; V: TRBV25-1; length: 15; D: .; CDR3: CASSPQGSLPNTQYF; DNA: TGTGCCAGCAGCCCCCAGGGCAGCCTCCCTAATACGCAGTATTTT
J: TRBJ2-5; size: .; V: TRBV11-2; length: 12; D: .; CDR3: CASSPSEETQYF; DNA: TGTGCCAGCAGCCCATCGGAAGAGACCCAGTACTTC
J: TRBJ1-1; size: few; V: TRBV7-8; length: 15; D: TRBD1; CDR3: CASRQGRGAAPEAFF; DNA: TGTGCCAGCAGACAGGGCAGGGGGGCGGCCCCTGAAGCTTTCTTT
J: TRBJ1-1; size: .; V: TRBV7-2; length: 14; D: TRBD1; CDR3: CASSKDRGRTEAFF; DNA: TGTGCCAGCAGCAAAGACAGGGGGCGAACTGAAGCTTTCTTT
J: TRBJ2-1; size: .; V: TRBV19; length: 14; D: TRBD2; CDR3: CASRLAGGGNEQFF; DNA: TGTGCCAGTAGACTAGCGGGAGGAGGTAATGAGCAGTTCTTC
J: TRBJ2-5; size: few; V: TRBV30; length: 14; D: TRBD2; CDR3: CASSGLPKPETQYF; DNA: TGTGCCTCCTCGGGACTACCCAAGCCAGAGACCCAGTACTTC
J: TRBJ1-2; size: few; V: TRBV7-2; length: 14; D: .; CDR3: CASSLQRGNYGYTF; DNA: TGTGCCAGCAGCTTACAAAGGGGAAACTATGGCTACACCTTC
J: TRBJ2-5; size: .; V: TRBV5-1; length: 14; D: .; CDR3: CASSLGTLQETQYF; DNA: TGCGCCAGCAGCTTGGGGACACTTCAAGAGACCCAGTACTTC
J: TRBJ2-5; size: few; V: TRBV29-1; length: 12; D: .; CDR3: CSARTDQETQYF; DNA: TGCAGCGCAAGGACAGACCAAGAGACCCAGTACTTC
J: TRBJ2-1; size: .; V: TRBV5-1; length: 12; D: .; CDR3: CASSIQAHEQFF; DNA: TGCGCCAGCAGCATACAGGCACATGAGCAGTTCTTC